This TCR beta chain was obtained from a study of Graves' ophthalmopathy and Graves' hyperthyroidism listed by TCRdb under 2018. In the study overall: Peripheral blood samples were taken at the time of initial diagnosis, before any treatment was given. The study used TCR beta repertoire signatures to distinguish Graves' ophthalmopathy from Graves' hyperthyroidism and to predict progression to ophthalmopathy. In total, 135 blood samples were TCR-sequenced: approximately 42 ophthalmopathy, 80 or so hyperthyroidism and roughly 17 hyperthyroidism-to-ophthalmopathy patients. To explore V-J signatures that distinguish ophthalmopathy from hyperthyroidism, a discovery set of 95 to 100 patients was enrolled, made up of 40 to 45 with ophthalmopathy and fewer than 60 with stable hyperthyroidism. The independent validation cohort included about 20 hyperthyroidism patients plus 17 patients who later progressed from hyperthyroidism to ophthalmopathy. In more than five hyperthyroidism patients, T-cell repertoires of thyroid tissue and blood were compared. After sampling, hyperthyroidism patients received methimazole starting at 30 mg daily, and ophthalmopathy patients received high-dose intravenous methylprednisolone.

About this clonotype: This clone's antigen is unknown. Base-call qualities are not available, and no considerably larger clone is one nucleotide away.

For repertoire sequencing, TCR beta CDR3 regions were amplified from RNA transcripts. A first-round RT-PCR used HTBI primers with the Qiagen OneStep RT-PCR kit, followed by a second-round multiplex PCR, size selection and purification. The libraries underwent paired-end sequencing with 100 bp reads on an Illumina HiSeq2000. In the original analysis: SOAPnuke was used for read processing, and reads with adapters, uncalled bases, a mean Phred below 15, or no exact constant-primer or identifier match were discarded. High-quality paired reads were merged with COPE v1.2.5. Clonotypes were defined as unique nucleotide sequences and were aligned to IMGT TRB V, D and J references using MiTCR v1.1. Analysis was restricted to V-J combinations with a frequency above 0.0001, which covered just over 98% of repertoires. For each V-J combination, a TCR clonal expansion and chaos score was defined as F50 clonal expansion divided by the chaos observed in the TCRdist matrix. Welch's t-statistics and random forest were used to reduce features to about a dozen V-J combinations, which were fed into a naive Bayes classifier. The similarity between thyroid and blood repertoires was quantified using the Morisita-Horn index. TCRdb reprocessing: public reads trimmed at Q25 with fastp, clones called with MiXCR, in-frame beta chains kept. Every entry covers one CDR3 protein and lists the most common genes and DNA from its rows. The V and J calls reflect TCRdb's pipeline rather than the authors' work. A total of 45,000 to 60,000 distinct CDR3 sequences appear in this sample, roughly 47% of them only once. The top ten clones comprise 4.5% to 5% of the sample.

Findings and caveats that apply to the study as a whole: The 13-signature model separated ophthalmopathy from stable hyperthyroidism with 85% to 90% sensitivity and roughly 84% specificity in cross-validation, and 80%/75% in the test set. Most of the expanded thyroid clonotypes with a frequency above 0.001 were also detected in blood, and it was suggested that the thyroid immune response may be reflected by blood repertoires. No statistical method was used to predetermine the sample size, and group allocation was not hidden from the investigators. In validation, the model predicted ophthalmopathy progression with about 70% sensitivity and roughly 78% specificity; 12 predicted patients were CT-confirmed with GO in a median of 6.5 months.

The ophthalmopathy patients had moderately to severely active disease, with a Clinical Activity Score of 3 or higher, a NOSPECS grade of 4 or higher, and a disease duration of less than 3 months. Anyone with other autoimmune diseases, uncontrolled infections, pregnancy or lactation was excluded from the study. Clinical symptoms, serum thyroxine, TRAb, thyroid ultrasound and orbital computed tomography were used for diagnosis. PBMCs were isolated from about 10 ml of fresh peripheral blood by Ficoll-Paque density gradient centrifugation. Total RNA was extracted with Trizol reagent and quality-checked on an Agilent 2100 Bioanalyzer. Reading from cysteine to phenylalanine, the CDR3 counts 16 amino acids. The entry retains the CDR3 DNA only, 48 bases that are in frame from base 1. The germline V gene (reference sequence) provides CDR1 LNHDA and CDR2 SQIVND. Trimming at the junction amounts to 3 bases on V and 1 base on J, and the germline ends lie 13 bases apart.

The rearrangement joined TRBV19 to TRBJ1-3, with the D segment identity uncertain. Material: peripheral blood. The receptor was isolated from an adult woman with Graves' ophthalmopathy. The sequenced DNA is TGTGCCAGTAGTATTGGCGGGAGCGAGTCTGGAAACACCATATATTTT. Protein translation: CASSIGGSESGNTIYF. The CDR3, completed at both ends by the reference TRBV19 and TRBJ1-3 genes, gives the full variable domain DGGITQSPKYLFRKEGQNVTLSCEQNLNHDAMYWYRQDPGQGLRLIYYSQIVNDFQKGDIAEGYSVSREKKESFPLTVTSAQKNPTAFYLCASSIGGSESGNTIYFGEGSWLTVV.